This T cell receptor (beta chain) was retrieved from a study of Graves' ophthalmopathy and Graves' hyperthyroidism. The CDR3 loop spans 13 amino acids. Trimming cost V 0 bases and J 3 bases, with 6 bases left between them. The germline gives CDR1 MNHEY, CDR2 SMNVEV (reference sequence). This clonotype was seen repeatedly, ten times or more. CDR3 regions of TCR beta were amplified from RNA transcripts. RT-PCR in the first round used HTBI primers; a second-round multiplex PCR followed. TCRdb passed the multiplex PCR reads through MiXCR, listing each CDR3 protein once. The repertoire holds some 47,000 distinct CDR3 sequences, with around 45% as singletons.

V is TRBV27 and J is TRBJ2-7; D unclear. The receptor was derived from an adult man with Graves' ophthalmopathy. Sequenced material: peripheral blood. The CDR3 loop is CASSLSGSYEQYF. DNA for the CDR3: TGTGCCAGCAGTTTATCCGGTAGCTACGAGCAGTACTTC.